Listed below are T cell receptor beta chains from one sample, sequenced in a study of shared T cell receptors in the human thymus. The assay was immunoSEQ multiplex PCR, and TCRdb's table has in-frame clones only and misses some. The profile shows more than 300,000 clones, roughly 94% of them singletons. The specimen sequenced was thymocytes. The receptor set was obtained from a human donor. Both conserved end residues are part of each CDR3. Fields, in order: V gene, D gene, J gene, clone size, CDR3 DNA, CDR3 protein. D genes are given only for firm matches. Part of the rows lack a size; the others show once, few, many or a class for expanded clones.

TRBV6-1	TRBD1	TRBJ2-3	.	TGTGCCAGCAGTGCCCGGGACAGGGGATATACGCAGTATTTT	CASSARDRGYTQYF
TRBV5-6	TRBD2	TRBJ2-7	once	TGTGCCAGCAGCTTGGGTTCGGGACTAGCGGGCTACGAGCAGTACTTC	CASSLGSGLAGYEQYF
TRBV12-1	.	TRBJ2-5	.	TGTGCCAGCAGCTATTACTCGGGTCTCGGAGGGGAGACCCAGTACTTC	CASSYYSGLGGETQYF
TRBV28	.	TRBJ1-4	.	TGTGCCAGCAGGCGAGAGGGGGAAACGAATGAAAAACTGTTTTTT	CASRREGETNEKLFF
TRBV7-9	.	TRBJ2-7	.	TGTGCCAGCAGCTCCGGACAGATAGAGACCTACGAGCAGTACTTC	CASSSGQIETYEQYF
TRBV19	.	TRBJ2-7	.	TGTGCCAGTAGTATAGATCAAGGGGTCGCGGCAGACCCCTACGAGCAGTACTTC	CASSIDQGVAADPYEQYF
TRBV28	.	TRBJ1-4	.	TGTGCCAGCAGTTTTTGGGCGGGAGAAAAACTGTTTTTT	CASSFWAGEKLFF
TRBV27	.	TRBJ1-1	.	TGTGCCAGCAGTACCTCCCCCGGGGACACTGAAGCTTTCTTT	CASSTSPGDTEAFF
TRBV5-1	.	TRBJ2-1	.	TGCGCCAGCAGGAGGCTAGCGACACTACCGTCCTACAATGAGCAGTTCTTC	CASRRLATLPSYNEQFF
TRBV15	.	TRBJ2-7	.	TGTGCCACTTCAACGGGACGACCCTACGAGCAGTACTTC	CATSTGRPYEQYF
TRBV4-1	.	TRBJ2-5	.	TGCGCCAGCAGCCCCTACAGGGCGGAGACCCAGTACTTC	CASSPYRAETQYF
TRBV13	.	TRBJ2-7	once	TGTGCCAGCAGCTTACCCTCAGGGAACCCCTACGAGCAGTACTTC	CASSLPSGNPYEQYF
TRBV28	.	TRBJ2-7	.	TGTGCCAGCAGCTCCCTTGCAGGTCGGGAGTACCCCTACGAGCAGTACTTC	CASSSLAGREYPYEQYF
TRBV4-3	TRBD2	TRBJ2-1	.	TGCGCCAGCAGCCAGGATGGACTAGCGGGTCCGCACAATGAGCAGTTCTTC	CASSQDGLAGPHNEQFF
TRBV6-7	TRBD1	TRBJ2-2	.	TGTGCCAGCAGTTGGGCCGAGGACAGGGGTGACACCGGGGAGCTGTTTTTT	CASSWAEDRGDTGELFF
TRBV5-1	TRBD2	TRBJ2-5	.	TGCGCCAGCAGCTTGGGGCTAGCGGGAGGCCCAGCTCAAGACCAAGAGACCCAGTACTTC	CASSLGLAGGPAQDQETQYF
TRBV10-3	TRBD2	TRBJ2-3	.	TGTGCCATCAGGCGCGGGGGGAGCGGCCTTAGCACAGATACGCAGTATTTT	CAIRRGGSGLSTDTQYF
TRBV19	.	TRBJ2-7	.	TGTGCCAGTAGTCCAGAAGCTCCCACATCCTACGAGCAGTACTTC	CASSPEAPTSYEQYF
TRBV10-3	.	TRBJ2-3	.	TGTGCCATCAGTGCAGGCGGGCCACAGCCAGATACGCAGTATTTT	CAISAGGPQPDTQYF
TRBV27	TRBD2	TRBJ2-2	.	TGTGCCAGCAGTCGGAAATATAGCGGGAGGGCCGTATACACCGGGGAGCTGTTTTTT	CASSRKYSGRAVYTGELFF
TRBV10-2	TRBD1	TRBJ1-1	.	TGCGCCAGCACGGGGACCAGGGGGCGCGACACTGAAGCTTTCTTT	CASTGTRGRDTEAFF
TRBV2	.	TRBJ1-2	.	TGTGCCAGCACGCCCGGAGGCGGATATGGCTACACCTTC	CASTPGGGYGYTF
TRBV7-8	.	TRBJ1-5	.	TGTGCCAGCAGCCCCCGGGCAGGGGCCAGCAATCAGCCCCAGCATTTT	CASSPRAGASNQPQHF
TRBV28	.	TRBJ1-1	.	TGTGCCAGCAGTTCACAGGGTCCACGTGGGGCTTTCTTT	CASSSQGPRGAFF
TRBV19	TRBD2	TRBJ2-2	.	TGTGCCAGTAGTATAGGACTAGCGGGAGCAGGGACCGGGGAGCTGTTTTTT	CASSIGLAGAGTGELFF
TRBV18	TRBD2	TRBJ2-2	.	TGTGCCAGCTCACCACCGGAGACTAGCAAGGGCACCGGGGAGCTGTTTTTT	CASSPPETSKGTGELFF
TRBV6-4	TRBD2	TRBJ2-3	once	TGTGCCAGCAGTGACTCGCTCTGGGGGGGTTCCACAGATACGCAGTATTTT	CASSDSLWGGSTDTQYF
TRBV7-9	TRBD1	TRBJ2-6	.	TGTGCCAGCAGTCAAACGACAGGGGCCTCTGGGGCCAACGTCCTGACTTTC	CASSQTTGASGANVLTF
TRBV9	.	TRBJ2-1	.	TGTGCCAGCAGCCCTCCGTTAAATGAGCAGTTCTTC	CASSPPLNEQFF
TRBV14	TRBD2	TRBJ2-1	.	TGTGCCAGCACACAAAGACTAGCGCGCTACAATGAGCAGTTCTTC	CASTQRLARYNEQFF
TRBV10-3	.	TRBJ2-7	.	TGTGCCATCAGTGAGTATGGAGGGGGCTCCTACGAGCAGTACTTC	CAISEYGGGSYEQYF
TRBV2	.	TRBJ2-7	.	TGTGCCAGCAGTGATCCGACCCGCGGCCCCTACGAGCAGTACTTC	CASSDPTRGPYEQYF
TRBV6-6	.	TRBJ1-1	.	TGTGCCAGCAGTGCGATAAGGAACACTGAAGCTTTCTTT	CASSAIRNTEAFF
TRBV5-8	.	TRBJ2-7	once	TGTGCCAGCAGCCCTCACAGAGGAACGGAGTACGAGCAGTACTTC	CASSPHRGTEYEQYF
TRBV11-2	TRBD2	TRBJ2-7	.	TGTGCCAGCAGCTTATTGCGGGAGGGCCTCGTGTGCGAGCAGTACTTC	CASSLLREGLVCEQYF
TRBV4-3	.	TRBJ1-4	.	TGCGCCAGCAGCCAAGATCGGGTGGGCGTTGTCAGCTGGGGGGCAACTAATGAAAAACTGTTTTTT	CASSQDRVGVVSWGATNEKLFF
TRBV5-1	TRBD1	TRBJ1-3	.	TGCGCCAGCAGCTTCCGGGACAGCCACTCTGGAAACACCATATATTTT	CASSFRDSHSGNTIYF
TRBV14	.	TRBJ1-1	.	TGTGCCAGCAGCCAAGACGGGGGGGGCACTGAAGCTTTCTTT	CASSQDGGGTEAFF
TRBV7-9	.	TRBJ2-7	.	TGTGCCAGCAGCTTAGTAACCGGCCCGACCAACGAGCAGTACTTC	CASSLVTGPTNEQYF
TRBV2	TRBD1	TRBJ1-2	.	TGTGCCAGCAGTGAATCCGGACAGGGGGGTGGCTACACCTTC	CASSESGQGGGYTF
TRBV11-2	.	TRBJ2-5	.	TGTGCCAGCAGCTTCTGGTGGGGGGAGGATCAAGAGACCCAGTACTTC	CASSFWWGEDQETQYF
TRBV28	TRBD1	TRBJ2-3	.	TGTGCCAGCAGCGGGACAGACCTTTTAGATACGCAGTATTTT	CASSGTDLLDTQYF
TRBV4-1	.	TRBJ1-5	.	TGCGCCAGCAGCCAAGAGAGGGTAGGGCGCAATCAGCCCCAGCATTTT	CASSQERVGRNQPQHF
TRBV9	.	TRBJ2-2	.	TGTGCCAGCGTCAGTACACCCGCGAACACCGGGGAGCTGTTTTTT	CASVSTPANTGELFF
TRBV6-5	.	TRBJ2-3	.	TGTGCCAGCAGTAAAGGGACACGCAACACAGATACGCAGTATTTT	CASSKGTRNTDTQYF
TRBV2	.	TRBJ2-6	once	TGTGCCAGCAGATGGGACACTTCTGGGGCCAACGTCCTGACTTTC	CASRWDTSGANVLTF
TRBV5-1	.	TRBJ1-2	.	TGCGCCAGCAGCTTGCCGAACAGGGATGGCTACACCTTC	CASSLPNRDGYTF
TRBV11-2	.	TRBJ1-2	.	TGTGCCAGCAGCCCTCCGGGGGAGTACCCATTAAACTATGGCTACACCTTC	CASSPPGEYPLNYGYTF
TRBV7-2	TRBD1	TRBJ1-4	.	TGTGCCAGCACTCACCAATGGACAGGGACTAATGAAAAACTGTTTTTT	CASTHQWTGTNEKLFF
TRBV14	.	TRBJ2-1	.	TGTGCCAGCAGCCGGGGGACCTACAATGAGCAGTTCTTC	CASSRGTYNEQFF
TRBV30	TRBD2	TRBJ2-7	once	TGTGCCTGGGTAAAAAAGACTAGCGGGAAATCCTACGAGCAGTACTTC	CAWVKKTSGKSYEQYF
TRBV6-5	.	TRBJ2-7	once	TGTGCCAGCAGGCAGGGACCCGACGAGCAGTACTTC	CASRQGPDEQYF
TRBV28	.	TRBJ2-5	few	TGTGCCAGCAGTTTCGGGCGGACAGAAGAGACCCAGTACTTC	CASSFGRTEETQYF